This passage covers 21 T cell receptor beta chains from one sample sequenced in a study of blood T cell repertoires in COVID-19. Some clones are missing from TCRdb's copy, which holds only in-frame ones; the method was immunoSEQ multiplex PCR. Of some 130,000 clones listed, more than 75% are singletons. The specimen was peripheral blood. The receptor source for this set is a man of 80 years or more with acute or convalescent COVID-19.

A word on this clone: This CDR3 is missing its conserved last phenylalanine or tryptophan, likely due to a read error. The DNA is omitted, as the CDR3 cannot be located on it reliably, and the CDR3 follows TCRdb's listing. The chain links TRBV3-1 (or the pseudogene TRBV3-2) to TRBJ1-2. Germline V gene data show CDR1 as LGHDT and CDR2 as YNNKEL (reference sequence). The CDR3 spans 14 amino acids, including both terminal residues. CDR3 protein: CASSQGSPALLPKL.

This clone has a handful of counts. CDR3 nucleotide sequence: TGTGCCAGCAGCGCGACTAGCGGGTCCTACAATGAGCAGTTCTTC. Translating it yields CASSATSGSYNEQFF. The chain uses TRBV9 and TRBJ2-1; TRBD2 matches 10 bases. Unmatched junction bases numbered 1, after V lost 3 bases and J lost 1 base. CDR3 length: 15 amino acids. In germline, CDR1 is SGDLS, CDR2 YYNGEE.

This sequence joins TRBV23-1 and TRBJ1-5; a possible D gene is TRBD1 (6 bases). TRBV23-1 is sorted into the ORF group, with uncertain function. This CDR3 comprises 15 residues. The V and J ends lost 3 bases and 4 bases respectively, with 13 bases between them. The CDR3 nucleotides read TGCGCCAGCAGTCAGTCGACAGGAGAAAATCAGCCCCAGCATTTT. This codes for CASSQSTGENQPQHF.

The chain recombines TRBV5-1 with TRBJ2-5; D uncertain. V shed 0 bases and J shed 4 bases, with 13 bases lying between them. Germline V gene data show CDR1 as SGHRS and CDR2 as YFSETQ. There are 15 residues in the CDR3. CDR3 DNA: TGCGCCAGCAGCTTGGTACCCCAAACACGAGAGACCCAGTACTTC. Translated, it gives CASSLVPQTRETQYF.

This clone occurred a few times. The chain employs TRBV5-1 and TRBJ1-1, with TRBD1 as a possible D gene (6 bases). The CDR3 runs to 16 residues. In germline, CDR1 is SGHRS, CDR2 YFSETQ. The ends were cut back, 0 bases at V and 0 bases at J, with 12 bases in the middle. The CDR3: CASSLATGQLNTEAFF. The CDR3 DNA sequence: TGCGCCAGCAGCTTGGCTACAGGACAGTTGAACACTGAAGCTTTCTTT.

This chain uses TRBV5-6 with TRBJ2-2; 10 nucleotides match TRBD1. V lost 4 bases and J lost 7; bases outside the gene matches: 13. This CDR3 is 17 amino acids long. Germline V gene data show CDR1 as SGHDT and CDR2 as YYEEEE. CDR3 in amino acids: CASSTPGQGPPGGELFF. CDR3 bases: TGTGCCAGCAGCACCCCGGGACAGGGGCCCCCTGGCGGGGAGCTGTTTTTT.

As DNA, the CDR3 is TGTGCCAGCAGAGTCCAGGGTAGTTCACCCCTCCACTTT. This sequence encodes CASRVQGSSPLHF. This chain links TRBV12-3 or TRBV12-4 with TRBJ1-6; tentative D call: TRBD1 (5 bases). With 6 bases removed from V and 9 bases from J, the gap between germline ends came to 12 bases. The CDR3 contains 13 residues.

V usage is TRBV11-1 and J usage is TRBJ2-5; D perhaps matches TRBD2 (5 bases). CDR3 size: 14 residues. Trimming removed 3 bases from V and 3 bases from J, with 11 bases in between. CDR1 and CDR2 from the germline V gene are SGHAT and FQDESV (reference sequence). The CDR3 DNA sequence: TGTGCCAGCAGCTTGGCCCGGGGAAAAGAGACCCAGTACTTC. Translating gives CASSLARGKETQYF.

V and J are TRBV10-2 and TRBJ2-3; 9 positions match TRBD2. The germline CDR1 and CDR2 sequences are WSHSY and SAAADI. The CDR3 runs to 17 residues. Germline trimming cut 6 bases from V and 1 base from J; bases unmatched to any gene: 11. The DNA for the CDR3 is TGCGCCAGCAGCTCCGTAGGGCGGGGGGGAGGCACAGATACGCAGTATTTT. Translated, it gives CASSSVGRGGGTDTQYF.

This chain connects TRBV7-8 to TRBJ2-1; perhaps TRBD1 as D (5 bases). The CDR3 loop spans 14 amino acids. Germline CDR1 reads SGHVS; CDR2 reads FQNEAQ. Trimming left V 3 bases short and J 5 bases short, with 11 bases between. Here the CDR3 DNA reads TGTGCCAGCAGCTTTAATACAGGAGACAATGAGCAGTTCTTC. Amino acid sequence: CASSFNTGDNEQFF.

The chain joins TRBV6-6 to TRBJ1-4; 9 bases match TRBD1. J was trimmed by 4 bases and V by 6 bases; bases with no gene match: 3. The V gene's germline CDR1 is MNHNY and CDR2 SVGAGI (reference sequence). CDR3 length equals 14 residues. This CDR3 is CASRWDRDNEKLFF. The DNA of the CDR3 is TGTGCCAGCAGGTGGGACAGGGATAATGAAAAACTGTTTTTT.

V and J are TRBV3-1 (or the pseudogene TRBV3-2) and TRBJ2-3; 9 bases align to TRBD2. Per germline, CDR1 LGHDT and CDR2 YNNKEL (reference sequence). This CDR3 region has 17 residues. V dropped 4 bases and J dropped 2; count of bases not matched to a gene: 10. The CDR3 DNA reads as TGTGCCAGCAGCCTAAAAACCCCTAGCGGGGACACAGATACGCAGTATTTT. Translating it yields CASSLKTPSGDTDTQYF.

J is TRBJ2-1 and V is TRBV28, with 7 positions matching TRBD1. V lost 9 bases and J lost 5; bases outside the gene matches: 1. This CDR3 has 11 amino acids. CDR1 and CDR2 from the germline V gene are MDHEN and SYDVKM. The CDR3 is CASDRDNEQFF. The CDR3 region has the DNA TGTGCCAGTGACAGGGACAATGAGCAGTTCTTC.

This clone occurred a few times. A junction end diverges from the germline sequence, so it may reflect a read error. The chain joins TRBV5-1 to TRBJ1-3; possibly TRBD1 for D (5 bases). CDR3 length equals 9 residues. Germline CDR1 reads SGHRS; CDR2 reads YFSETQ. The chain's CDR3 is CASSLGQSF. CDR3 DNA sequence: TGCGCCAGCAGCTTGGGACAGTCGTTT.

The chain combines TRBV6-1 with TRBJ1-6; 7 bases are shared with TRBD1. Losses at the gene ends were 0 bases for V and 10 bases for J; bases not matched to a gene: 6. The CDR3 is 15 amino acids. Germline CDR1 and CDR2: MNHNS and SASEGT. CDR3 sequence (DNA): TGTGCCAGCAGTGAAGCGGCGCAGGGGGGCTCACCCCTCCACTTT. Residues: CASSEAAQGGSPLHF.

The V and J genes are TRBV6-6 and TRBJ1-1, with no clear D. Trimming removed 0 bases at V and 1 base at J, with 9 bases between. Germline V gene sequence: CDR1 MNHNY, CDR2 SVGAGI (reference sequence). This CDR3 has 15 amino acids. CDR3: CASSYSGQPNTEAFF. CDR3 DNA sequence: TGTGCCAGCAGTTACTCGGGCCAGCCGAACACTGAAGCTTTCTTT.

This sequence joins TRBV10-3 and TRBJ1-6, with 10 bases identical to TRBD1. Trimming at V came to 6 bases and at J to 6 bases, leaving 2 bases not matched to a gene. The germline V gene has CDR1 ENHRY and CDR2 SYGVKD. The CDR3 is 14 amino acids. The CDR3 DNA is TGTGCCATCAGGGGACAGGGGAGTAATTCACCCCTCCACTTT. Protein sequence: CAIRGQGSNSPLHF.

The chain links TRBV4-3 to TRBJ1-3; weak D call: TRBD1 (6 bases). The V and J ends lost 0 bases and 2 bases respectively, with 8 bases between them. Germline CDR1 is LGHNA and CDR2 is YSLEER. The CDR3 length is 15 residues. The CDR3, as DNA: TGCGCCAGCAGCCAAGACAGGGGAGCTGGAAACACCATATATTTT. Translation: CASSQDRGAGNTIYF.

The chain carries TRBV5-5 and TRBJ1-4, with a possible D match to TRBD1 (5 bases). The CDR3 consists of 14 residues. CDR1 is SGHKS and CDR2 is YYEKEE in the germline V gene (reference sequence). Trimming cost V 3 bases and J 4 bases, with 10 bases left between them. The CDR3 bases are TGTGCCAGCAGCTACAGGTCGATTAATGAAAAACTGTTTTTT. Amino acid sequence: CASSYRSINEKLFF.

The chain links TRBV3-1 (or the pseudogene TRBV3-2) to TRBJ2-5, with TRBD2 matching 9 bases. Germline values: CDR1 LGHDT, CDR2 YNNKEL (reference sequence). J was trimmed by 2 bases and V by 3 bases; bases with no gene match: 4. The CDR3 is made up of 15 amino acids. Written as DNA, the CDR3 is TGTGCCAGCAGCCATAGCCTAGCGGGGCAAGAGACCCAGTACTTC. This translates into CASSHSLAGQETQYF.

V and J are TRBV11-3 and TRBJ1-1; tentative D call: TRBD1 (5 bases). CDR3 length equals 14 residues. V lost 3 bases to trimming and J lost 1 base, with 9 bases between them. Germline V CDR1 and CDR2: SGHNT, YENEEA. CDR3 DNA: TGTGCCAGCAGCTTCGGGGGGTCGAACACTGAAGCTTTCTTT. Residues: CASSFGGSNTEAFF.